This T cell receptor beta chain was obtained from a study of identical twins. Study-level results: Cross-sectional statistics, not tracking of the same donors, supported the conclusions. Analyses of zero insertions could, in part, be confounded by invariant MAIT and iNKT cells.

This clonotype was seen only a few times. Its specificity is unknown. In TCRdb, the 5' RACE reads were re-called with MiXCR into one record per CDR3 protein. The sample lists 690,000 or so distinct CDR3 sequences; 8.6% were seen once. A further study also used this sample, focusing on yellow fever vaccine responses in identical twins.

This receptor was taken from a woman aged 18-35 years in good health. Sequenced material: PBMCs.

DNA of the CDR3: TGTGCCAGCAGCATTGGCAGGTTGGCGGGAAACACCATATATTTT. It codes for CASSIGRLAGNTIYF. The V call is TRBV6-1, the J call TRBJ1-3; D call uncertain. This CDR3 is 15 amino acids long. Germline V gene data show CDR1 as MNHNS and CDR2 as SASEGT. Trimming took off 6 bases at V and 4 bases at J, with 16 bases between the two ends.